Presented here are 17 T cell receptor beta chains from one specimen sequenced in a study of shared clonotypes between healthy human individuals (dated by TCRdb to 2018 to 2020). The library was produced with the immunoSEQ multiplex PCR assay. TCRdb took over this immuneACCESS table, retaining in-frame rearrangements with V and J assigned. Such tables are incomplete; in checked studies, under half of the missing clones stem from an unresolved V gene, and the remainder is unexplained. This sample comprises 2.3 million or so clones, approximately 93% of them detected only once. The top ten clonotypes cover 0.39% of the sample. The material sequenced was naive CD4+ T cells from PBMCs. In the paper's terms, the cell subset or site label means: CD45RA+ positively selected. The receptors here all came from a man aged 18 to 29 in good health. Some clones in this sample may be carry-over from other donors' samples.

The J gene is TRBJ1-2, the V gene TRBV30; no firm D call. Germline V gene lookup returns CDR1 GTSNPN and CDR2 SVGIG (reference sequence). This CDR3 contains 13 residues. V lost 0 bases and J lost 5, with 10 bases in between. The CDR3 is CAWSVRAVYGYTF. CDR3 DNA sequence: TGTGCCTGGAGTGTACGGGCCGTATATGGCTACACCTTC. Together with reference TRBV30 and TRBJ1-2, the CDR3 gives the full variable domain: SQTIHQWPATLVQPVGSPLSLECTVEGTSNPNLYWYRQAAGRGLQLLFYSVGIGQISSEVPQNLSASRPQDRQFILSSKKLLLSDSGFYLCAWSVRAVYGYTFGSGTRLTVV.

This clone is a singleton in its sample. This chain's CDR3 is CASRRGLALQETQYF. The CDR3 coding sequence is TGCGCCAGCAGACGAGGTTTAGCGCTCCAAGAGACCCAGTACTTC. The gene calls are TRBV5-1 and TRBJ2-5; perhaps TRBD2 as D (5 bases). This CDR3 has 15 residues. Trimming left V 5 bases short and J 1 base short, with 15 bases between. Germline V gives CDR1 SGHRS, CDR2 YFSETQ. The entire variable domain, with the rest obtained from reference TRBV5-1 and TRBJ2-5, is as follows: KAGVTQTPRYLIKTRGQQVTLSCSPISGHRSVSWYQQTPGQGLQFLFEYFSETQRNKGNFPGRFSGRQFSNSRSEMNVSTLELGDSALYLCASRRGLALQETQYFGPGTRLLVL.

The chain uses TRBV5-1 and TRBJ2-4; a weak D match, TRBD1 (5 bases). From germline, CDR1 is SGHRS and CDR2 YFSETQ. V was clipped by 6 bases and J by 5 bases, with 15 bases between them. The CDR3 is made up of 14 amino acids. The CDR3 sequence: CASKGQGRQNIQYF. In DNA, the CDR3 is TGCGCCAGCAAGGGGCAGGGTCGCCAAAACATTCAGTACTTC.

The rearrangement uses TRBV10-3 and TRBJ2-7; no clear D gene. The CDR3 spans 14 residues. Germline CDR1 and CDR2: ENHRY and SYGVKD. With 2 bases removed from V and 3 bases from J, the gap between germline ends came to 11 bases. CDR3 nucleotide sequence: TGTGCCATCAGTGAGCGCCGGGTTGACTACGAGCAGTACTTC. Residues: CAISERRVDYEQYF.

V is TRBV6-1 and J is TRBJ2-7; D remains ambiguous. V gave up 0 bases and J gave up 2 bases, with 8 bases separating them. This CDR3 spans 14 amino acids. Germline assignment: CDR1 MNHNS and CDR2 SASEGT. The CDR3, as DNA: TGTGCCAGCAGTGAAGCGGTCATCACCTACGAGCAGTACTTC. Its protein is CASSEAVITYEQYF.

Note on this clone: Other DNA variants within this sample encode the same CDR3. The CDR3 sequence is CASSQRRGTGELFF. The CDR3, as DNA: TGTGCCAGCAGCCAGAGGAGGGGGACCGGGGAGCTGTTTTTT. The rearrangement uses TRBV14 and TRBJ2-2; D could derive from TRBD1 or TRBD2 (6 bases each). The CDR3 consists of 14 residues. The germline V gene encodes CDR1 SGHDN and CDR2 FVKESK. V lost 3 bases and J 5 bases, leaving 10 bases between the germline ends.

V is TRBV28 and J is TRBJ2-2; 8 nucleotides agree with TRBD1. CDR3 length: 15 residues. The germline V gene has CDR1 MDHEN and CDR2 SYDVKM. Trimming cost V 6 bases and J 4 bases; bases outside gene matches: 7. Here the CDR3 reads CASSRRTGTTGELFF. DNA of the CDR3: TGTGCCAGCAGCCGCCGGACAGGGACCACCGGGGAGCTGTTTTTT.

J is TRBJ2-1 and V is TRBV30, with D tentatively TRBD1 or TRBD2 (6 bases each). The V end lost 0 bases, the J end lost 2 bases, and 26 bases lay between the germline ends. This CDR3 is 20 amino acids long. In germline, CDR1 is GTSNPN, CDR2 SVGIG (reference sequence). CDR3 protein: CAWSVRGDGQSPKAYNEQFF. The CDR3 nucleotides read TGTGCCTGGAGTGTTAGGGGGGACGGTCAAAGTCCTAAGGCCTACAATGAGCAGTTCTTC.

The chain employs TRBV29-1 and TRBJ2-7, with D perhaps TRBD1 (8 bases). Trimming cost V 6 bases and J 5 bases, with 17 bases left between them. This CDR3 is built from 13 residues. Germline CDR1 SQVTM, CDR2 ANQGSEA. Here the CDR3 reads CSVDRGGSDEQYF. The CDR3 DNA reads TGCAGCGTCGACAGGGGAGGGTCGGACGAGCAGTACTTC.

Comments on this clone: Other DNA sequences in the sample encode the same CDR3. In nucleotides, the CDR3 is TGTGCCAGCAGCTTGCCCGGGAGCACAGATACGCAGTATTTT. This encodes CASSLPGSTDTQYF. The chain carries TRBV5-4 and TRBJ2-3; D unresolved. This CDR3 region has 14 residues. Trimming stripped 1 base from V and 0 bases from J, with 6 bases between. In germline, CDR1 is SGHNT, CDR2 YYREEE (reference sequence).

The chain's CDR3 is CASSLRSRGNQPQHF. In DNA form, the CDR3 reads TGTGCCAGCAGCTTAAGGTCTCGGGGGAATCAGCCCCAGCATTTT. J is TRBJ1-5 and V is TRBV7-2; TRBD1 is a possible D gene (5 bases). The CDR3 runs to 15 residues. Germline assignment: CDR1 SGHTA and CDR2 FQGNSA. Trimming removed 2 bases from V and 4 bases from J, with 12 bases in between.

The CDR3 nucleotides read TGTGCCTGGGGCTCCGCTAGCGGGGCGAATGAGCAGTTCTTC. This sequence encodes CAWGSASGANEQFF. The chain carries TRBV30 and TRBJ2-1; TRBD2 matches 9 bases. The V segment lost 5 bases and the J segment 7 bases; nucleotides outside the gene matches: 9. The CDR3 loop spans 14 amino acids. Germline loops: CDR1 GTSNPN, CDR2 SVGIG (reference sequence).

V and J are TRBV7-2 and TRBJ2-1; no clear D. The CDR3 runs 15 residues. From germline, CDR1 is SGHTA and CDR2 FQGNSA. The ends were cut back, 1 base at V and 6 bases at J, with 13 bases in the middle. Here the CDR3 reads CASSLDGLPGNEQFF. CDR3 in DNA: TGTGCCAGCAGCTTAGATGGCCTTCCTGGCAATGAGCAGTTCTTC. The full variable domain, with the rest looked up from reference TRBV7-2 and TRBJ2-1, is GAGVSQSPSNKVTEKGKDVELRCDPISGHTALYWYRQSLGQGLEFLIYFQGNSAPDKSGLPSDRFSAERTGGSVSTLTIQRTQQEDSAVYLCASSLDGLPGNEQFFGPGTRLTVL.

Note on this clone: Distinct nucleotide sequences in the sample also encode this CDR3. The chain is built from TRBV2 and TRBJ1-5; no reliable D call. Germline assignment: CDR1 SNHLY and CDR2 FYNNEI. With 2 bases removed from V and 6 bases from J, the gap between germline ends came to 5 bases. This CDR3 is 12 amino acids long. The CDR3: CASSESRQPQHF. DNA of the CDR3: TGTGCCAGCAGTGAAAGTCGTCAGCCCCAGCATTTT. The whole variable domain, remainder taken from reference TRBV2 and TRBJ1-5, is EPEVTQTPSHQVTQMGQEVILRCVPISNHLYFYWYRQILGQKVEFLVSFYNNEISEKSEIFDDQFSVERPDGSNFTLKIRSTKLEDSAMYFCASSESRQPQHFGDGTRLSIL.

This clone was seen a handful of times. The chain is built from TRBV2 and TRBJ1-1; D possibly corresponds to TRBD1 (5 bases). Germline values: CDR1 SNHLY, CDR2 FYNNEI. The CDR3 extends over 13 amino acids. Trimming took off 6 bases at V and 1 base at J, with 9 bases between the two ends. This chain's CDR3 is CASRRTPNTEAFF. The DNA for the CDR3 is TGTGCCAGCAGGCGGACACCGAACACTGAAGCTTTCTTT.

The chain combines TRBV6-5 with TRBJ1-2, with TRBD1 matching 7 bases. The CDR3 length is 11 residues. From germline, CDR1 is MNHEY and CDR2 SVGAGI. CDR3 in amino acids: CATRGNYGYTF. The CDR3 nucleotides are TGTGCAACCAGGGGGAACTATGGCTACACCTTC.

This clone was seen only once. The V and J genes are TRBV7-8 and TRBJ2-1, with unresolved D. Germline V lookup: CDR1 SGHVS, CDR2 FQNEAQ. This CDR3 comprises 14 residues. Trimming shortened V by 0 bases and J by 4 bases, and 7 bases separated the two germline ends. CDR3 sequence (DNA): TGTGCCAGCAGCTTAGCGTTAACTTACAATGAGCAGTTCTTC. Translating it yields CASSLALTYNEQFF.